Listed below are T cell receptor beta chains from one sample, sequenced in a study of blood T cell repertoires in COVID-19. Measured with immunoSEQ multiplex PCR; TCRdb has only the in-frame clones, and not every one. The sample holds hundreds of thousands of clones, approximately 92% seen once. The sequencing sample was made of PBMCs or T cells enriched from blood (not recorded which). The receptors originated from a man between 18 and 35 years old who had recovered from COVID-19. Both conserved end residues are part of each CDR3.

J gene,V gene,CDR3 protein
TRBJ2-1,TRBV28,CASSFSPSGDFYNEQFF
TRBJ2-2,TRBV12-5,CASGLLAGGNTGELFF
TRBJ2-3,TRBV21-1,CASSSKGDHYSSTDTQYF
TRBJ1-5,TRBV5-8,CASSLAVGQGNQPQHF
TRBJ2-2,TRBV19,CASSWTGANTGELFF
TRBJ2-3,TRBV21-1,CASSPRAGSTDTQYF
TRBJ2-7,TRBV2,CASSGFDEQYF
TRBJ2-2,TRBV11-1,CAKNGTGFFGELFF
TRBJ1-4,TRBV18,CASSPLDRTNEKLFF
TRBJ2-7,TRBV6-5,CASTSKRGTSYEQYF
TRBJ2-7,TRBV5-4,CASSFPGAASYEQYF
TRBJ1-4,TRBV7-6,CASSLNQGANEKLFF
TRBJ2-7,TRBV15,CATSSRAGTSSYEQYF
TRBJ2-7,TRBV10-3,CAISERQDYEQYF
TRBJ2-3,TRBV5-5,CASSSRTSGIPPTDTQYF
TRBJ2-3,TRBV7-2,CASSALTGTQYF
TRBJ2-5,TRBV3-1/TRBV3-2,CASSQEGREDF
TRBJ1-2,TRBV6-5,CASKERADYGYTF
TRBJ1-1,TRBV4-1,CASSQERGANTEAFF
TRBJ1-2,TRBV10-3,CAISGVSGVGYTF
TRBJ2-7,TRBV4-3,CASSQDLAGSSYEQYF
TRBJ2-7,TRBV18,CASSAGDRVGEQYF
TRBJ1-5,TRBV19,CASTPTTGLQPQHF
TRBJ2-2,TRBV10-3,CAISDLTGSNTGELFF
TRBJ2-7,TRBV28,CASSSLSYEQYF
TRBJ1-1,TRBV11-2,CASTPDSTEAFF
TRBJ1-4,TRBV7-3,CASSPRGQGWENEKLFF
TRBJ2-1,TRBV15,CATGREVSYNEQFF
TRBJ1-1,TRBV28,CASSSGTGMNTEAFF
TRBJ1-3,TRBV5-1,CASSLTGDEINTIYF
TRBJ1-3,TRBV6-6,CASSLTGQGMGNTIYF
TRBJ2-7,TRBV6-5,CASSSGQGGYEQYF
TRBJ1-3,TRBV7-9,CASSLRRLGQGVGNTIYF
TRBJ2-7,TRBV2,CASSDNIPRTGGPYEQYF
TRBJ2-4,TRBV18,CASSPRDLLAKNIQYF
TRBJ2-2,TRBV24-1,CATSDPSGGNTGELFF
TRBJ2-1,TRBV28,CASSLITSSSYNEQFF
TRBJ1-2,TRBV5-1,CASSWGAPGQLNYGYTF
TRBJ2-5,TRBV7-6,CASSFYSETQYF
TRBJ2-2,TRBV5-6,CASSWGTGYTGELFF
TRBJ2-5,TRBV7-8,CASSSFREGETQYF
TRBJ1-6,TRBV19,CASSIDGLPGGTNSPLHF
TRBJ1-2,TRBV7-3,CASSPGQGASGYTF
TRBJ2-7,TRBV9,CASSPRDINYEQYF
TRBJ2-5,TRBV5-1,CASSPIFQETQYF
TRBJ1-5,TRBV19,CASSADSFRSNQPQHF
TRBJ2-4,TRBV2,CASSDPGGAKNIQYF
TRBJ2-7,TRBV5-1,CASRGLITSGSVEQYF
TRBJ1-2,TRBV5-1,CASPYYLSGYTF
TRBJ2-3,TRBV20-1,CSAILSDTQYF
TRBJ1-4,TRBV2,CASSEWEGVSSRKLFF
TRBJ2-1,TRBV18,CASSPQTGGSSYNEQFF
TRBJ1-2,TRBV13,CASSSQRQGLFYGYTF
TRBJ2-5,TRBV3-1/TRBV3-2,CASSLGTSGGQETQYF